This is a list of T cell receptor beta chains from one sample in a study of STAT3 mutations in large granular lymphocyte leukemia. The protocol was immunoSEQ multiplex PCR, while the TCRdb copy is restricted to in-frame clones and leaves out a portion. The data hold 37,000 or so clones, with roughly 84% observed a single time. Sequencing used PBMCs. These receptor sequences come from a human donor with T large granular lymphocyte leukemia. Some clones in this sample may be carry-over from other donors' samples. Both conserved end residues are part of each CDR3. D genes are given only for firm matches. Some rows mark clone size as missing; the rest say once, few, many or name a class of expanded clone.

V	size	D	J	DNA	CDR3
TRBV7-9	NA	NA	TRBJ1-4	TGTGCCAGCAGCTACCTAGAGACACCCGGGGAAAAACTGTTTTTT	CASSYLETPGEKLFF
TRBV7-9	NA	NA	TRBJ2-5	TGTGCCAGCAGCTTAGGCCAGACAGGCCAAGAGACCCAGTACTTC	CASSLGQTGQETQYF
TRBV7-9	NA	TRBD1	TRBJ2-2	TGTGCCATACAGGGGACCGGGGAGCTGTTTTTT	CAIQGTGELFF
TRBV2	NA	TRBD1	TRBJ1-6	TGTGCCAGCAGAGCGAACAGGGGGCTCGATTCACCCCTCCACTTT	CASRANRGLDSPLHF
TRBV10-3	NA	NA	TRBJ2-1	TGTGCCATCAGTGAGTCGCCCGGGACGGTGTACAATGAGCAGTTCTTC	CAISESPGTVYNEQFF
TRBV4-2	NA	TRBD2	TRBJ2-5	TGTGCCAGCAGCCAAGCCGTTTGGGTCGGACTAGCGGGGGCGGAGACCCAGTACTTC	CASSQAVWVGLAGAETQYF
TRBV18	once	TRBD1	TRBJ1-4	TGTGCCAGCTCACAGGGGGCGCAGACGGAAAAACTGTTTTTT	CASSQGAQTEKLFF
TRBV7-8	NA	NA	TRBJ2-7	TGTGCCAGCAGACAGGGTCCCGAGCAGTACTTC	CASRQGPEQYF
TRBV30	NA	NA	TRBJ1-5	TGTGCCTGGGCGGCCGGGGGTGGTCAGCCCCAGCATTTT	CAWAAGGGQPQHF
TRBV5-1	NA	NA	TRBJ2-3	TGCGCCAGCAGCAGGATACAGGGTCCAGATACGCAGTATTTT	CASSRIQGPDTQYF
TRBV4-3	NA	NA	TRBJ2-6	TGCGCCAGCAGCCAGGCCGCTAGCAGCTCTGGGGCCAACGTCCTGACTTTC	CASSQAASSSGANVLTF
TRBV2	NA	NA	TRBJ1-5	TGTGCCAGCAGTGTACTACAGATCAGCTATCAGCCCCAGCATTTT	CASSVLQISYQPQHF
TRBV5-1	NA	NA	TRBJ2-4	TGCGCCAGCAGCTTGGAGTGGGCCAAAAACATTCAGTACTTC	CASSLEWAKNIQYF
TRBV7-9	NA	NA	TRBJ1-5	TGTGCCAGCAGCCCAGGGGCTGGAAATCAGCCCCAGCATTTT	CASSPGAGNQPQHF
TRBV28	NA	NA	TRBJ1-6	TGTGCCAGCATCACAGGGTTCAGGTCACCCCTCCACTTT	CASITGFRSPLHF